The clone carrying this TCR beta chain occurred a few times. Its antigen remains unidentified. The data belong to a study of blood T cells in healthy people across ages. Overall study findings and caveats: Diversity figures based on one million T cells were deemed too low. It was found that TCR beta diversity correlated strongly with the percentage of naive T cells.

Next came a second PCR, run for roughly 7 to 12 cycles, which used a sample-barcoded 5' primer along with a J-beta primer mix. There were at least 2.5 million CDR3-containing paired-end reads obtained from each sample. MiXCR, run by TCRdb on the 5' RACE reads, gives a single entry per CDR3 protein. The sample records about 290,000 distinct CDR3 sequences, roughly 26% being singletons. The CDR3 spans 15 residues. The germline CDR1 and CDR2 sequences are SEHNR and FQNEAQ (reference sequence). With V trimmed by 2 bases and J by 5 bases, 3 bases remained unmatched. Sequencing was carried out using blood. The chain employs TRBV7-9 and TRBJ2-5; 12 bases align to TRBD2. This clonotype was sampled from a woman between 65 and 79 years old in good health. The CDR3: CASSLLLAGGETQYF. The CDR3 DNA sequence: TGTGCCAGCAGCTTATTACTAGCGGGAGGTGAGACCCAGTACTTC.